This entry lists 19 T cell receptor beta chains sequenced from one sample in a study of blood T cell repertoires in COVID-19. Method: immunoSEQ multiplex PCR; TCRdb's copy keeps in-frame clones and lacks some. The sample consists of 250,000 to 300,000 clones, 75% to 90% of them appearing once. The sample consisted of peripheral blood. Source of these receptors: a man between 60 and 70 years old who had recovered from COVID-19.

The rearrangement uses TRBV6-4 and TRBJ2-2; 7 bases match TRBD1. CDR3 size: 16 residues. The ends lost 4 bases at V and 3 bases at J; junction bases unmatched: 8. Germline-derived CDR1 and CDR2 are MRHNA and SNTAGT. The CDR3 loop reads CASSASQGVDTGELFF. The CDR3 DNA sequence: TGTGCCAGCAGTGCTTCCCAGGGGGTCGACACCGGGGAGCTGTTTTTT.

This chain connects TRBV9 to TRBJ1-6, with 7 positions matching TRBD1. Germline CDR1 SGDLS, CDR2 YYNGEE. The CDR3 covers 14 residues. With V trimmed by 0 bases and J by 7 bases, 1 base remained unmatched. The CDR3 DNA is TGTGCCAGCAGCGTAGGACAGGGAAATTCACCCCTCCACTTT. As protein: CASSVGQGNSPLHF. The full variable domain, its missing parts supplied by reference TRBV9 and TRBJ1-6, is DSGVTQTPKHLITATGQRVTLRCSPRSGDLSVYWYQQSLDQGLQFLIQYYNGEERAKGNILERFSAQQFPDLHSELNLSSLELGDSALYFCASSVGQGNSPLHFGNGTRLTVT.

The chain links TRBV7-2 to TRBJ2-7, with 10 bases aligning to TRBD2. CDR3 length: 15 residues. The V and J ends lost 5 bases and 4 bases, in that order; junction bases with no gene match: 8. Germline loops: CDR1 SGHTA, CDR2 FQGNSA. CDR3 nucleotide sequence: TGTGCCAGCAGCGAGCCGGGACTAGCGTTATACGAGCAGTACTTC. This encodes CASSEPGLALYEQYF.

The chain links TRBV6-2 or TRBV6-3 to TRBJ2-7; TRBD1 aligns across 8 bases. This CDR3 is built from 14 residues. Germline values: CDR1 MNHEY, CDR2 SVGEGT. The ends lost 6 bases at V and 3 bases at J; junction bases unmatched: 7. CDR3 coding DNA: TGTGCCAGCAGCCCCGGGACAGGAGTCTACGAGCAGTACTTC. Translation: CASSPGTGVYEQYF.

J is TRBJ1-1 and V is TRBV6-5, with 8 bases identical to TRBD1. V shed 6 bases and J 4 bases; nucleotides not matched to a gene: 7. This CDR3 has 14 residues. Per the germline V gene, CDR1 is MNHEY and CDR2 is SVGAGI. The CDR3 sequence: CASSDRGSITEAFF. The CDR3 bases are TGTGCCAGCAGCGACAGGGGTAGTATCACTGAAGCTTTCTTT.

This rearrangement joins TRBV5-4 to TRBJ2-7; 9 bases match TRBD1. V was clipped by 4 bases and J by 7 bases; unmatched bases: 12. CDR1 is SGHNT and CDR2 is YYREEE in the germline V gene (reference sequence). The CDR3 sequence is 15 residues long. DNA of the CDR3: TGTGCCAGCAGCACCCGGGGGACAGGGCTGAGAGAGCAGTACTTC. Its translation is CASSTRGTGLREQYF.

This chain links TRBV11-2 with TRBJ2-7, with D perhaps TRBD1 (5 bases). V lost 5 bases, J lost 2 bases, and 10 bases lay in between. The CDR3 sequence is 13 residues long. Per the germline V gene, CDR1 is SGHAT and CDR2 is FQNNGV. The DNA for the CDR3 is TGTGCCAGCAGCCGCGACAGAACCTACGAGCAGTACTTC. Translating it yields CASSRDRTYEQYF.

In its sample, this clone was seen a few times. Within the sample, other DNA sequences also encode this same CDR3. The V and J genes are TRBV6-1 and TRBJ1-5; D might be TRBD1 (5 bases). The CDR3 contains 15 residues. CDR1 is MNHNS and CDR2 is SASEGT in the germline V gene. Trimming took 0 bases from V and 0 from J, leaving 6 bases between them. The CDR3 region is CASSEADSSNQPQHF. The CDR3, as DNA: TGTGCCAGCAGTGAAGCAGACAGTAGCAATCAGCCCCAGCATTTT.

The chain joins TRBV3-1 (or the pseudogene TRBV3-2) to TRBJ1-1, with TRBD1 as a possible D gene (5 bases). The V end lost 8 bases, the J end lost 4 bases, and 14 bases lay between the germline ends. The CDR3 spans 13 residues. Germline assignment: CDR1 LGHDT and CDR2 YNNKEL (reference sequence). The CDR3 DNA reads as TGTGCCAGCGCTGCGCCCAGGGCCACTGAAGCTTTCTTT. Its protein is CASAAPRATEAFF.

The chain uses TRBV6-5 and TRBJ2-3, with TRBD2 matching 9 bases. The germline V gene encodes CDR1 MNHEY and CDR2 SVGAGI. Germline trimming cut 8 bases from V and 0 bases from J; bases unmatched to any gene: 6. The CDR3 totals 15 residues. The CDR3 nucleotides are TGTGCCAGCCGCCCTAGCGGGACTAGCACAGATACGCAGTATTTT. It codes for CASRPSGTSTDTQYF.

The chain links TRBV5-6 to TRBJ2-7; 8 bases are shared with TRBD2. CDR3 length: 15 residues. Germline CDR1 SGHDT, CDR2 YYEEEE. The ends lost 0 bases at V and 3 bases at J; junction bases unmatched: 5. In DNA form, the CDR3 reads TGTGCCAGCAGCTTGGTCGGGGGGGTAAGCTACGAGCAGTACTTC. This encodes CASSLVGGVSYEQYF.

The CDR3 loop reads CASSEGGTQYF. Here the CDR3 DNA reads TGTGCCAGCAGTGAGGGGGGTACCCAGTACTTC. The chain links TRBV25-1 to TRBJ2-5; D might be TRBD2 (6 bases). V was cut by 3 bases and J by 8 bases, with 7 bases left in between. The germline CDR1 and CDR2 sequences are MGHDK and SYGVNS. This CDR3 spans 11 amino acids.

The V gene is TRBV15, the J gene TRBJ2-3; possibly TRBD1 for D (6 bases). CDR3 length equals 17 residues. Per germline, CDR1 LNHNV and CDR2 YYDKDF (reference sequence). The germline V and J ends were trimmed by 3 bases and 1 base, with 17 bases remaining between them. This chain's CDR3 is CATSRGAAYARTDTQYF. In nucleotides, the CDR3 is TGTGCCACCAGCAGGGGGGCGGCCTACGCCCGCACAGATACGCAGTATTTT.

This chain uses TRBV28 with TRBJ1-1; TRBD1 matches at 9 bases. V shed 3 bases, J shed 3 bases, and the junction held 2 bases outside the gene matches. The CDR3 contains 14 residues. From germline, CDR1 is MDHEN and CDR2 SYDVKM. The CDR3 here is CASSFYRGHTEAFF. CDR3 coding DNA: TGTGCCAGCAGTTTCTACAGGGGGCACACTGAAGCTTTCTTT.

The CDR3 spells CASSQERGGYYNEQFF. CDR3 coding DNA: TGTGCCAGCAGCCAAGAAAGGGGGGGCTACTACAATGAGCAGTTCTTC. This sequence joins TRBV3-1 (or the pseudogene TRBV3-2) and TRBJ2-1; tentatively, D is TRBD2 (7 bases). CDR3 length: 16 amino acids. The ends were cut back, 0 bases at V and 3 bases at J, with 12 bases in the middle. In germline, CDR1 is LGHDT, CDR2 YNNKEL (reference sequence).

V gene TRBV7-2 combines with J gene TRBJ2-1; the match to TRBD2 covers 7 bases. This CDR3 has 16 amino acids. From germline, CDR1 is SGHTA and CDR2 FQGNSA. Losses at the gene ends were 5 bases for V and 4 bases for J; bases not matched to a gene: 11. CDR3 in amino acids: CASSVVGSGRYNEQFF. For the CDR3, the DNA is TGTGCCAGCAGCGTAGTGGGTAGCGGGCGATACAATGAGCAGTTCTTC.

The J gene is TRBJ1-5, the V gene TRBV6-5; weak D call: TRBD1 (6 bases). From germline, CDR1 is MNHEY and CDR2 SVGAGI. The CDR3 runs 14 residues. V was cut by 7 bases and J by 5 bases, with 15 bases left in between. The CDR3 DNA reads as TGTGCCAGCAACTTGGACAGACCTGATCAGCCCCAGCATTTT. This sequence encodes CASNLDRPDQPQHF.

The CDR3 DNA is TGTGCCAGCAGCACAAGGGGGTTCTATGGCTACACCTTC. Encoded protein: CASSTRGFYGYTF. The rearrangement uses TRBV28 and TRBJ1-2; tentatively, D is TRBD1 (6 bases). The germline gives CDR1 MDHEN, CDR2 SYDVKM. The CDR3 covers 13 residues. Trimming pared 6 bases from V and 4 bases from J, leaving 12 bases between.

V is TRBV6-5 and J is TRBJ1-4; tentatively, D is TRBD1 (5 bases). This CDR3 contains 13 residues. V gave up 6 bases and J gave up 5 bases, with 10 bases separating them. Germline V gene sequence: CDR1 MNHEY, CDR2 SVGAGI. CDR3 bases: TGTGCCAGCAGCCGGAAGGGGAATGAAAAACTGTTTTTT. Translation: CASSRKGNEKLFF.